This T cell receptor beta chain was sequenced in a study of blood T cell repertoires in COVID-19. The wider study: COVID-19 samples from acute and convalescent phases originated in the United States, Italy and Spain. From T cells, B-cell-depleted T cells, or PBMCs came the material, which was cDNA or gDNA.

Under the authors' procedure: From reference gene primer amplification, estimates of nucleated cell counts were derived. Sequencing used immunoSEQ multiplex PCR; TCRdb keeps in-frame clones, though not all of them. The V and J calls and clone size were taken over from that table, and D and trimming were inferred from the DNA. Seen here are 200,000 or so clones, 70% to 85% observed once, and the top ten hold 6.5% to 8.5%. The length of the CDR3 is 15 residues. The germline V gene has CDR1 LNHDA and CDR2 SQIVND (reference sequence). Trimming at V came to 3 bases and at J to 5 bases, leaving 5 bases not matched to a gene.

J is TRBJ2-1 and V is TRBV19; 9 nucleotides align to TRBD2. The sequence was obtained from a human donor with acute or convalescent COVID-19. The donor label of this sample is uncertain. The specimen was peripheral blood. The CDR3 spells CASSISSGIHNEQFF. The CDR3 coding sequence is TGTGCCAGTAGTATCTCTAGCGGGATTCACAATGAGCAGTTCTTC.